The clone carrying this T cell receptor beta chain was recorded a few times. The data are from a study of T-cell reconstitution after alpha-beta-depleted transplantation in children. Unique molecular identifiers were incorporated during preparation of the TCRbeta library. A single record per CDR3 protein comes from TCRdb applying MiXCR to the PCR reads. The data show about 370,000 distinct CDR3 sequences, about a fifth seen once. This CDR3 is built from 13 residues. V gave up 8 bases and J gave up 1 base; unmatched junction bases: 3. In germline, CDR1 is SGHRS, CDR2 YFSETQ. V and J are TRBV5-1 and TRBJ2-1; 7 bases agree with TRBD1. This TCR came from a human donor who donated a stem cell graft to a child with acute myeloid leukemia. The input for sequencing was PBMCs from the stem cell graft donor, taken from the stem cell graft. DNA for the CDR3: TGCGCCAGTAGGGGACAGTCCTACAATGAGCAGTTCTTC. This sequence encodes CASRGQSYNEQFF. Full variable domain (missing parts from reference TRBV5-1 and TRBJ2-1): KAGVTQTPRYLIKTRGQQVTLSCSPISGHRSVSWYQQTPGQGLQFLFEYFSETQRNKGNFPGRFSGRQFSNSRSEMNVSTLELGDSALYLCASRGQSYNEQFFGPGTRLTVL.